This entry lists 27 T cell receptor beta chains sequenced from one sample in a study of type 1 regulatory T cells. Antigen specificity for these receptors is unknown. TCRdb analysed the reads with MiXCR anew, one entry per CDR3 protein. The table has 2,500 to 4,000 distinct CDR3 sequences, 6.5% to 8.5% seen once; the top ten hold over 6%. What was sequenced was cultured T cells, either the whole culture or a sorted T cell fraction (not recorded which). The receptor set was obtained from a human donor in good health.

This clonotype is large within its sample. This CDR3 reads CASSLTINQPQHF. CDR3 nucleotide sequence: TGTGCCAGCAGCTTAACGATCAATCAGCCCCAGCATTTT. V gene TRBV7-8 combines with J gene TRBJ1-5; unclear D gene. Trimming removed 2 bases from V and 3 bases from J, with 5 bases in between. Germline V gene data show CDR1 as SGHVS and CDR2 as FQNEAQ. This CDR3 is built from 13 residues.

Sample share makes this clonotype medium-sized. This sequence joins TRBV18 and TRBJ1-5, with D possibly matching TRBD1 (6 bases). This CDR3 is built from 15 residues. Between the trimmed V and J ends, which lost 2 bases and 7 bases, there was a span of 15 bases. Germline V gene data show CDR1 as KGHSH and CDR2 as LQKENI. CDR3 sequence (DNA): TGTGCCAGCTCACCAAACCAGGGGAGGGGACAGCCCCAGCATTTT. Protein sequence: CASSPNQGRGQPQHF.

This clonotype is medium-sized (0.01 to 0.1%) by share. V usage is TRBV20-1 and J usage is TRBJ2-6; 8 bases map to TRBD2. Losses at the gene ends were 6 bases for V and 1 base for J; bases not matched to a gene: 8. This CDR3 spans 16 amino acids. Germline CDR1 is DFQATT and CDR2 is SNEGSKA (reference sequence). CDR3 region: CSARSAGVSGANVLTF. CDR3 DNA sequence: TGCAGTGCCAGGTCAGCGGGAGTTTCTGGGGCCAACGTCCTGACTTTC.

This clonotype qualifies as medium-sized. CDR3 residues: CASSLEELAGAETQYF. The DNA for the CDR3 is TGCGCCAGCAGCTTGGAAGAACTAGCGGGAGCTGAGACCCAGTACTTC. The rearrangement links TRBV5-1 to TRBJ2-5; TRBD2 matches 11 bases. V trimming: 0 bases; J trimming: 5 bases; junction bases outside the gene matches: 6. Germline assignment: CDR1 SGHRS and CDR2 YFSETQ. The CDR3 has 16 amino acids. The full variable domain, in which reference TRBV5-1 and TRBJ2-5 provide the parts outside the CDR3, is KAGVTQTPRYLIKTRGQQVTLSCSPISGHRSVSWYQQTPGQGLQFLFEYFSETQRNKGNFPGRFSGRQFSNSRSEMNVSTLELGDSALYLCASSLEELAGAETQYFGPGTRLLVL.

Sample share makes this clonotype medium-sized. The genes are TRBV3-1 and TRBJ2-5; the D gene is possibly TRBD1 (5 bases). Trimming cost V 6 bases and J 2 bases, with 10 bases left between them. Per germline, CDR1 LGHDT and CDR2 YNNKEL (reference sequence). This CDR3 has 13 residues. The CDR3 here is CASRIGAQETQYF. The CDR3 DNA reads as TGTGCCAGCAGAATAGGGGCGCAAGAGACCCAGTACTTC.

This clonotype rates as medium-sized. This rearrangement joins TRBV14 to TRBJ2-5, with 8 bases fitting TRBD2. V was clipped by 4 bases and J by 1 base; unmatched bases: 5. Germline CDR1 and CDR2: SGHDN and FVKESK. The CDR3 totals 15 residues. CDR3 sequence (DNA): TGTGCCAGCAGCCGCCCGGGACTAGTCCAAGAGACCCAGTACTTC. Protein product: CASSRPGLVQETQYF. The full variable domain, with the rest looked up from reference TRBV14 and TRBJ2-5, is EAGVTQFPSHSVIEKGQTVTLRCDPISGHDNLYWYRRVMGKEIKFLLHFVKESKQDESGMPNNRFLAERTGGTYSTLKVQPAELEDSGVYFCASSRPGLVQETQYFGPGTRLLVL.

This clonotype is labeled as medium-sized (0.01 to 0.1%). The chain couples TRBV27 to TRBJ2-7, with D unresolved. Trimming left V 0 bases short and J 3 bases short, with 15 bases between. The CDR3 totals 16 residues. The V gene's germline CDR1 is MNHEY and CDR2 SMNVEV (reference sequence). The CDR3 sequence is CASSLSSTLIIYEQYF. CDR3 sequence (DNA): TGTGCCAGCAGTTTATCCTCGACACTCATCATCTACGAGCAGTACTTC.

By share of the sample, this clonotype is medium-sized. V is TRBV19 and J is TRBJ2-7, with D possibly called TRBD1 or TRBD2 (6 bases each). Germline assignment: CDR1 LNHDA and CDR2 SQIVND (reference sequence). Trimming shortened V by 4 bases and J by 2 bases, and 12 bases separated the two germline ends. CDR3 size: 14 residues. The CDR3 DNA follows: TGTGCCAGTAGTAGGAGGGGGAATACCTACGAGCAGTACTTC. Its translation: CASSRRGNTYEQYF.

This clonotype is medium-sized (0.01 to 0.1%) by share. This rearrangement joins TRBV15 to TRBJ2-7; D possibly corresponds to TRBD1 (5 bases). This CDR3 contains 15 residues. Germline V gives CDR1 LNHNV, CDR2 YYDKDF (reference sequence). V lost 7 bases and J 3 bases, leaving 19 bases between the germline ends. The CDR3, as DNA: TGTGCCACCACCGAAGGCCCCGACAGCAGCTACGAGCAGTACTTC. Translating it yields CATTEGPDSSYEQYF.

By share, this clonotype counts as medium-sized. This chain joins TRBV7-9 and TRBJ2-7, with TRBD2 matching over 10 bases. CDR3 length: 19 amino acids. CDR1 SEHNR and CDR2 FQNEAQ come from the germline V gene (reference sequence). The J segment lost 1 base and the V segment lost 5 bases, leaving 17 bases of the junction unmatched. The CDR3: CASSGGGGRLAGGSYEQYF. The DNA for the CDR3 is TGTGCCAGCAGCGGAGGGGGGGGCAGGTTAGCGGGAGGATCCTACGAGCAGTACTTC.

By share, this clonotype ranks as medium-sized. The DNA of the CDR3 is TGTGCCAGCAGCTTGGAGGTGAACACTGAAGCTTTCTTT. This sequence encodes CASSLEVNTEAFF. The J gene is TRBJ1-1, the V gene TRBV7-2; D is unresolved. The germline V and J ends were trimmed by 3 bases and 0 bases, with 5 bases remaining between them. In germline, CDR1 is SGHTA, CDR2 FQGNSA. The CDR3 sequence is 13 residues long.

By sample share, this clonotype is medium-sized. The gene calls are TRBV28 and TRBJ2-1; 10 positions agree with TRBD2. V gave up 1 base and J gave up 8 bases; unmatched junction bases: 5. This CDR3 is built from 15 residues. Per the germline V gene, CDR1 is MDHEN and CDR2 is SYDVKM. CDR3 loop: CASSLSGTSVDEQFF. DNA of the CDR3: TGTGCCAGCAGTTTATCCGGGACTAGCGTGGATGAGCAGTTCTTC.

This clonotype is medium-sized. The CDR3 region is CASSQGWAGLAGVRETQYF. DNA for the CDR3: TGCGCCAGCAGCCAAGGGTGGGCCGGACTAGCGGGAGTTCGGGAGACCCAGTACTTC. The V call is TRBV4-1, the J call TRBJ2-5; 13 bases are a match to TRBD2. Germline V lookup: CDR1 MGHRA, CDR2 YSYEKL. V trimming: 1 base; J trimming: 5 bases; junction bases outside the gene matches: 13. The CDR3 loop spans 19 amino acids.

By share, this clonotype ranks as medium-sized (0.01 to 0.1%). The rearrangement joins TRBV20-1 to TRBJ1-1; 7 positions agree with TRBD1. Trimming removed 3 bases from V and 5 bases from J; junction bases left unmatched: 12. Germline V gene lookup returns CDR1 DFQATT and CDR2 SNEGSKA (reference sequence). CDR3 length equals 15 residues. The CDR3 loop reads CSASLQGLPLTEAFF. The CDR3, as DNA: TGCAGTGCTAGTTTACAGGGGTTGCCGTTAACTGAAGCTTTCTTT.

This clonotype was seen more than once but under ten times. The rearrangement links TRBV11-2 to TRBJ1-1; a weak D match, TRBD1 (6 bases). CDR3 size: 15 residues. The V gene's germline CDR1 is SGHAT and CDR2 FQNNGV. Trimming removed 5 bases at V and 3 bases at J, with 16 bases between. CDR3 sequence: CASSPGGGAYTEAFF. CDR3 DNA: TGTGCCAGCAGCCCGGGGGGGGGGGCTTACACTGAAGCTTTCTTT.

Comments on this clonotype: Possible read error: a much larger clone is one base away. V and J are TRBV5-4 and TRBJ2-3; 8 nucleotides line up with TRBD1. With 2 bases clipped from V and 3 bases from J, the junction kept 5 bases outside the gene matches. CDR3 size: 15 residues. CDR1 is SGHNT, CDR2 YYREEE, per germline (reference sequence). CDR3 bases: TGTGCCAGCAGCTTTGACAGGGGTGTAACAGATACGCAGTATTTT. Translated: CASSFDRGVTDTQYF.

Note on this clonotype: The junction shows a germline mismatch at one end, possibly a read error. This chain uses TRBV7-8 with TRBJ2-1, with 9 bases identical to TRBD1. The CDR3 sequence is 17 residues long. Per the germline V gene, CDR1 is SGHVS and CDR2 is FQNEAQ. The CDR3 is CASSFRSGTGKRNEQFF. CDR3 in DNA: TGTGCTAGCAGCTTTCGATCGGGGACAGGGAAACGCAATGAGCAGTTCTTC.

Within the sample, this clonotype is medium-sized. This chain joins TRBV7-9 and TRBJ2-3, with 9 bases identical to TRBD2. Trimming removed 2 bases from V and 2 bases from J; junction bases left unmatched: 5. The germline V gene encodes CDR1 SEHNR and CDR2 FQNEAQ (reference sequence). The CDR3 spans 16 residues. CDR3 DNA sequence: TGTGCCAGCAGCTTAACAGGCGGGAGGGCCACAGATACGCAGTATTTT. This encodes CASSLTGGRATDTQYF.

This clonotype is labeled medium-sized. The rearrangement links TRBV12-3 or TRBV12-4 to TRBJ1-1; D gene ambiguous. V dropped 4 bases and J dropped 11 bases, with 14 bases sitting between them. CDR3 length: 12 residues. CDR3: CASSSSLAGAFF. The CDR3 DNA reads as TGTGCCAGCAGTTCCAGCCTCGCGGGGGCTTTCTTT.

This clonotype is medium-sized. The rearrangement joins TRBV12-3 or TRBV12-4 to TRBJ2-7, with 10 bases identical to TRBD2. J lost 5 bases, V lost 4 bases, and 5 bases had no gene match. The CDR3 spans 14 residues. CDR3: CASSSRTSGDEQYF. Here the CDR3 DNA reads TGTGCCAGCAGTTCCCGGACTAGCGGAGACGAGCAGTACTTC.

This clonotype is medium-sized (0.01 to 0.1%). CDR3: CASSLVGLAVNEQFF. The CDR3 DNA follows: TGTGCCAGCAGCTTAGTCGGACTAGCGGTCAATGAGCAGTTCTTC. This chain connects TRBV7-8 to TRBJ2-1; 10 nucleotides line up with TRBD2. J was trimmed by 6 bases and V by 1 base; bases with no gene match: 3. The CDR3 is 15 amino acids. CDR1 and CDR2 from the germline V gene are SGHVS and FQNEAQ.

This clonotype counts as medium-sized. The rearrangement uses TRBV3-1 and TRBJ1-3, with D maybe TRBD1 (5 bases). From germline, CDR1 is LGHDT and CDR2 YNNKEL (reference sequence). The CDR3 sequence is 14 residues long. V gave up 0 bases and J gave up 7 bases, with 10 bases separating them. CDR3 in amino acids: CASSQDPGLNTIYF. CDR3 DNA: TGTGCCAGCAGCCAAGATCCGGGGCTGAACACCATATATTTT.

On this clonotype: The junction and the germline gene differ at one end; a read error may be behind it. CDR3 residues: CVSSGTWGSLEQFF. The CDR3 coding sequence is TGCGTCAGCAGCGGGACATGGGGATCCCTTGAGCAGTTCTTC. The V call is TRBV5-1, the J call TRBJ2-1; TRBD2 might be the D (7 bases). CDR1 is SGHRS, CDR2 YFSETQ, per germline. CDR3 length equals 14 residues.

This clonotype is medium-sized within its sample. The chain recombines TRBV20-1 with TRBJ2-4; 13 positions match TRBD2. Unmatched junction bases numbered 10, after V lost 2 bases and J lost 6 bases. Germline V gives CDR1 DFQATT, CDR2 SNEGSKA (reference sequence). This CDR3 contains 17 residues. Written as DNA, the CDR3 is TGCAGTGCTAGAAAGGGGGGACTAGCGGGATACGGAAACATTCAGTACTTC. As protein: CSARKGGLAGYGNIQYF.

Relative to its sample, this clonotype is medium-sized (0.01 to 0.1%). This sequence joins TRBV6-6 and TRBJ2-5; tentative D call: TRBD1 (6 bases). This CDR3 has 17 residues. Germline CDR1 and CDR2: MNHNY and SVGAGI (reference sequence). V was trimmed by 1 base and J by 1 base, leaving 16 bases between them. CDR3 residues: CASSYYGGQTFQETQYF. The CDR3 DNA sequence: TGTGCCAGCAGTTACTATGGCGGACAGACCTTCCAAGAGACCCAGTACTTC.

CDR3 in amino acids: CASSYSEGVDEKLFF. The CDR3 DNA reads TGTGCCAGCAGTTACTCCGAGGGGGTGGATGAAAAACTGTTTTTT. The chain employs TRBV6-6 and TRBJ1-4, with D possibly matching TRBD1 (6 bases). Trimming stripped 0 bases from V and 6 bases from J, with 11 bases between. The CDR3 runs to 15 residues. Germline V lookup: CDR1 MNHNY, CDR2 SVGAGI (reference sequence).

By share, this clonotype ranks as medium-sized. The rearrangement uses TRBV10-3 and TRBJ2-3; possibly TRBD2 for D (5 bases). Trimming shortened V by 2 bases and J by 0 bases, and 9 bases separated the two germline ends. The CDR3 sequence is 15 residues long. The germline V gene encodes CDR1 ENHRY and CDR2 SYGVKD. The DNA for the CDR3 is TGTGCCATCAGTGAGACTAGTCCTAGCACAGATACGCAGTATTTT. Residues: CAISETSPSTDTQYF.